This TCR beta chain was obtained from a study of Tregs in tolerant kidney transplant recipients. Study-level information: The nonmyeloablative bone marrow transplants came from related graft donors, with transient mixed chimerism. Whole-study results and caveats: Tolerant patients' donor-specific Tregs expanded beyond overall Tregs, suggesting antigen-driven growth.

Clones were sequenced by immunoSEQ multiplex PCR, and TCRdb holds only the in-frame ones, with some missing. The profile shows about 110,000 clones, almost 90% of them singletons. Details on this clone: The antigen remains undetermined.

The sequence was obtained from a human donor who received a combined kidney and bone marrow transplant. The sample here was CD4+ T cells from blood, taken before the transplant.

CDR3 coding DNA: TGTGCCAGCAGTTATGGACTAGCGGTGTACAATGAGCAGTTCTTC. Protein: CASSYGLAVYNEQFF. V is TRBV6-5 and J is TRBJ2-1, with TRBD2 matching over 10 bases. The V gene end was trimmed by 3 bases and the J gene end by 4 bases; junction bases not matched to a gene: 3. This CDR3 region has 15 residues. Germline assignment: CDR1 MNHEY and CDR2 SVGAGI.